The 21 T cell receptor beta chains listed next were all sequenced from one sample in a study of regulatory T cells in long-lasting Graves disease. Indicated time point: newly diagnosed GD, antithyroid drugs for less than 3 months. The authors made the TCR library using RNA they extracted from PBMCs. Arm-PCR of CDR3 regions and iRepertoire HTBI primers were used to build TCR beta libraries. TCRdb passed the multiplex PCR reads through MiXCR, listing each CDR3 protein once. The table records 350,000 to 450,000 distinct CDR3 sequences, over 12% of them present only once. This sample was also put to use in a study of T cells in Graves' hyperthyroidism and ophthalmopathy.

The specimen comprised peripheral blood mononuclear cells (PBMCs), sampled at new diagnosis, from a patient treated with antithyroid drugs. The receptors originated from a middle-aged woman with Graves disease.

This clonotype was counted at least ten times. This rearrangement joins TRBV29-1 to TRBJ2-3, with D perhaps matching TRBD1 (5 bases). The CDR3 spans 14 residues. V was clipped by 3 bases and J by 0 bases, with 10 bases between them. In germline, CDR1 is SQVTM, CDR2 ANQGSEA. For the CDR3, the DNA is TGCAGCGTTGAGGTACAGGTTAGCACAGATACGCAGTATTTT. Translating it yields CSVEVQVSTDTQYF.

The rearrangement links TRBV6-1 to TRBJ1-2, with D uncertain. CDR1 is MNHNS and CDR2 is SASEGT in the germline V gene. Deletions cut 7 bases from V and 2 bases from J, with 17 bases between. The CDR3 consists of 15 residues. In DNA form, the CDR3 reads TGTGCCAGCACCCGAGCGGCGAGCAGGAACTATGGCTACACCTTC. Translated, it gives CASTRAASRNYGYTF.

This clonotype was seen at least ten times. The gene calls are TRBV2 and TRBJ2-7; TRBD1 matches at 7 bases. The length of the CDR3 is 12 residues. The trim removed 6 bases at V and 5 bases at J, leaving 4 bases unmatched. CDR1 is SNHLY and CDR2 is FYNNEI in the germline V gene. The CDR3 coding sequence is TGTGCCAGCAGCGCCGACAGGGACGAGCAGTACTTC. Translated: CASSADRDEQYF.

This clonotype was recorded a few times. The CDR3 loop reads CASSLEGFAEAFF. The DNA of the CDR3 is TGCGCCAGCAGCTTGGAAGGGTTCGCTGAAGCTTTCTTT. V and J are TRBV5-1 and TRBJ1-1; no reliable D call. V lost 0 bases and J 6 bases, leaving 9 bases between the germline ends. The germline CDR1 and CDR2 sequences are SGHRS and YFSETQ. The CDR3 consists of 13 residues.

This clonotype was recorded many times. The rearrangement links TRBV12-5 to TRBJ2-5, with 7 bases aligning to TRBD2. Germline V lookup: CDR1 LGHNT, CDR2 FRNRAP. The length of the CDR3 is 17 residues. Trimming at V came to 1 base and at J to 2 bases, leaving 10 bases not matched to a gene. The CDR3 bases are TGTGCTAGTGGTTTGGGTTTGGCTAGCGGAACTCAAGAGACCCAGTACTTC. Protein product: CASGLGLASGTQETQYF.

The rearrangement uses TRBV6-2 or TRBV6-3 and TRBJ2-4; D tentatively fits TRBD1 or TRBD2 (5 bases each). V lost 8 bases, J lost 9 bases, and 17 bases lay in between. Germline V CDR1 and CDR2: MNHEY, SVGEGT. The CDR3 spans 13 residues. The CDR3 nucleotides are TGTGCCAGCGGCATGTGGGACGGAAGCATTCAGTACTTC. Translating it yields CASGMWDGSIQYF.

To note about this clonotype: A much more abundant neighbour one base away suggests this may be a read error. The rearrangement uses TRBV28 and TRBJ1-1; D is ambiguous. CDR3 length: 14 residues. CDR1 and CDR2 (germline): MDHEN, SYDVKM. V lost 4 bases, J lost 2 bases, and 11 bases lay in between. The CDR3 sequence: CASSSYGRNTEAFF. The CDR3 bases are TGTGCCAGCAGTTCCTACGGGCGAAACACTGAAGCTTTCTTT.

At least ten counts were recorded for this clonotype. This chain links TRBV28 with TRBJ1-6, with D tentatively TRBD1 (6 bases). Germline assignment: CDR1 MDHEN and CDR2 SYDVKM. CDR3 size: 15 residues. V shed 7 bases and J shed 9 bases, with 19 bases lying between them. The CDR3 spells CASNSPGGGSSPLHF. The CDR3 DNA is TGTGCCAGCAACTCTCCCGGGGGCGGGAGTTCACCCCTCCACTTT.

This clonotype has a handful of counts. This sequence joins TRBV6-1 and TRBJ1-1; unclear D gene. The CDR3 is made up of 18 amino acids. Germline V lookup: CDR1 MNHNS, CDR2 SASEGT. Trimming stripped 6 bases from V and 0 bases from J, with 23 bases between. CDR3 nucleotide sequence: TGTGCCAGCAGGGTAATGTGGGCCCAGACTCGTATGAACACTGAAGCTTTCTTT. Protein sequence: CASRVMWAQTRMNTEAFF.

This clonotype has ten or more counts. The genes are TRBV6-1 and TRBJ2-7; D may be TRBD2 (6 bases). V lost 2 bases to trimming and J lost 5 bases, with 13 bases between them. Germline V lookup: CDR1 MNHNS, CDR2 SASEGT. CDR3 length equals 14 residues. This CDR3 is CASSESPPGDEQYF. CDR3 sequence (DNA): TGTGCCAGCAGTGAAAGTCCCCCGGGAGACGAGCAGTACTTC.

A few counts support this clonotype. V and J are TRBV7-2 and TRBJ2-2, with 8 nucleotides matching TRBD2. Germline CDR1 is SGHTA and CDR2 is FQGNSA. This CDR3 is 14 amino acids long. After removal of 1 base from V and 7 bases from J, the junction contained 2 bases not matched to a gene. The CDR3 sequence is CASSLGLASGELFF. In DNA, the CDR3 is TGTGCCAGCAGCTTAGGACTAGCGAGCGGGGAGCTGTTTTTT.

Only a few counts were recorded for this clonotype. This sequence joins TRBV30 and TRBJ2-2; possible D gene TRBD1, 6 bases. This CDR3 contains 16 residues. V lost 1 base and J lost 4, with 16 bases in between. Germline V lookup: CDR1 GTSNPN, CDR2 SVGIG (reference sequence). The DNA for the CDR3 is TGTGCCTGGAGTGCTTTTTTTGTAGGGGGCACCGGGGAGCTGTTTTTT. As protein: CAWSAFFVGGTGELFF.

This clonotype came up many times. The gene calls are TRBV27 and TRBJ2-3, with a tentative D call TRBD2 (6 bases). CDR3 length: 14 amino acids. Germline assignment: CDR1 MNHEY and CDR2 SMNVEV (reference sequence). With 11 bases removed from V and 3 bases from J, the gap between germline ends came to 18 bases. The CDR3 region is CAFRGLRDTDTQYF. The CDR3 nucleotides are TGTGCCTTTAGAGGGTTGCGGGATACAGATACGCAGTATTTT.

This clonotype appeared many times. The chain employs TRBV7-9 and TRBJ1-3; no clear D. CDR1 SEHNR and CDR2 FQNEAQ come from the germline V gene (reference sequence). V lost 0 bases, J lost 0 bases, and 6 bases lay in between. This CDR3 comprises 15 residues. The CDR3: CASSLAADSGNTIYF. CDR3 coding DNA: TGTGCCAGCAGCTTAGCAGCGGACTCTGGAAACACCATATATTTT.

The chain employs TRBV7-6 and TRBJ2-5, with 7 nucleotides matching TRBD2. This CDR3 is 16 amino acids long. The V gene's germline CDR1 is SGHVS and CDR2 FNYEAQ. V was clipped by 5 bases and J by 4 bases; unmatched bases: 13. The CDR3 loop reads CASSPWGGRAGETQYF. CDR3 nucleotide sequence: TGTGCCAGCAGCCCCTGGGGGGGGAGAGCAGGAGAGACCCAGTACTTC.

This chain joins TRBV7-2 and TRBJ1-5, with a possible D match to TRBD1 (5 bases). The V gene lost 3 bases and the J gene lost 4 bases, with 10 bases spanning the gap. CDR1 is SGHTA, CDR2 FQGNSA, per germline. The CDR3 runs to 14 residues. The CDR3 here is CASSLGVQNQPQHF. The CDR3 DNA reads as TGTGCCAGCAGCTTGGGGGTACAGAATCAGCCCCAGCATTTT.

This clonotype has a handful of counts. The chain couples TRBV2 to TRBJ1-6; perhaps TRBD1 as D (5 bases). Germline V CDR1 and CDR2: SNHLY, FYNNEI. This CDR3 has 15 residues. Trimming removed 7 bases at V and 10 bases at J, with 20 bases between. In DNA form, the CDR3 reads TGTGCCAGCACGCAAGGGGAAGGGCACGGCTCACCCCTCCACTTT. The encoded protein is CASTQGEGHGSPLHF. The full variable domain, completed using reference TRBV2 and TRBJ1-6, is EPEVTQTPSHQVTQMGQEVILRCVPISNHLYFYWYRQILGQKVEFLVSFYNNEISEKSEIFDDQFSVERPDGSNFTLKIRSTKLEDSAMYFCASTQGEGHGSPLHFGNGTRLTVT.

In its sample, this clonotype was seen a few times. The chain combines TRBV14 with TRBJ1-6; D gene unclear. V lost 0 bases to trimming and J lost 10 bases, with 13 bases between them. CDR3 size: 15 residues. The V gene's germline CDR1 is SGHDN and CDR2 FVKESK. In nucleotides, the CDR3 is TGTGCCAGCAGCCAAGAAGCCGGGGTAGAGTCACCCCTCCACTTT. This codes for CASSQEAGVESPLHF.

This clonotype was seen just once. A much more abundant neighbour one base away suggests this may be a read error. The chain is built from TRBV9 and TRBJ1-1, with a possible D match to TRBD1 (5 bases). The CDR3 runs 16 residues. Germline CDR1 is SGDLS and CDR2 is YYNGEE. In DNA, the CDR3 is TGTGTCAGCAGCGGCAGTCCAGGGCCCGTGAACACTGAAGCTTTCTTT. It is translated as CVSSGSPGPVNTEAFF.

This clonotype was seen at least ten times. The genes are TRBV10-3 and TRBJ1-1; 8 bases match TRBD1. V lost 10 bases, J lost 1 base, and 8 bases stayed unmatched. The CDR3 spans 14 residues. In germline, CDR1 is ENHRY, CDR2 SYGVKD. Written as DNA, the CDR3 is TGTGCCACCAAAATGACAGGGGAGAACACTGAAGCTTTCTTT. Translation: CATKMTGENTEAFF.

This clonotype was observed a handful of times. The chain carries TRBV6-1 and TRBJ2-1, with D perhaps matching TRBD2 (7 bases). The CDR3 extends over 13 amino acids. Trimming cost V 5 bases and J 9 bases, with 14 bases left between them. Germline lookup yields CDR1 MNHNS and CDR2 SASEGT. In nucleotides, the CDR3 is TGTGCCAGCAGTAACGGACTAGGGGGTGAGCAGTTCTTC. It yields the protein CASSNGLGGEQFF.